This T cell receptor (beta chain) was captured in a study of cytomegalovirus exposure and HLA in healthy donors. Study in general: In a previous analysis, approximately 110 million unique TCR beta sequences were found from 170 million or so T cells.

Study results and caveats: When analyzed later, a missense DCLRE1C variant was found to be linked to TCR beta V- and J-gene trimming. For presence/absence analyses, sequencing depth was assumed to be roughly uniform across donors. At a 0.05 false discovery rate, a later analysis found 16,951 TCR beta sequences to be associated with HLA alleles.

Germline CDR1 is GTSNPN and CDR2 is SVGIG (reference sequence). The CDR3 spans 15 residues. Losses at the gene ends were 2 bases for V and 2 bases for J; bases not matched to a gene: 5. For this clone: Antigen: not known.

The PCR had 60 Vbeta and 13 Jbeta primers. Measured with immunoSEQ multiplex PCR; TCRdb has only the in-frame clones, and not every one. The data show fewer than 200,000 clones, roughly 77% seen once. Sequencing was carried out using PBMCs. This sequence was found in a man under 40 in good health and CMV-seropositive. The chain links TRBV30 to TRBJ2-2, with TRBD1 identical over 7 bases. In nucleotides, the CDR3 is TGTGCCTGGAGTTCAGGGGGAGTTAACACCGGGGAGCTGTTTTTT. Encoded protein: CAWSSGGVNTGELFF.